This T cell receptor (beta chain) was sequenced in a study of Ad26.COV2.S vaccination and SARS-CoV-2 variants. As for the study in general: Intramuscularly, Ad26.COV2.S was given either once or twice, 56 days apart.

Worth noting for this clone: The target antigen is unknown.

The CDR3 consists of 14 residues. Trimming left V 4 bases short and J 0 bases short, with 7 bases between. Germline V gives CDR1 MNHEY, CDR2 SMNVEV (reference sequence). Broader study findings: Vaccine recipients showed a spike-specific TCR breadth that was higher than in placebo recipients.

Assay: immunoSEQ multiplex PCR; the TCRdb copy retains only in-frame clones and omits some. This sample has roughly 380,000 clones, with 85% found just once. Treatment specified: around 19 received Ad26.COV2.S at low or high dose, single or two shots; five or six received placebo; per-sample allocation not given. Collection of the samples took place on day 63 after the first injection of vaccine or placebo. The sequence was obtained from a person between 18 and 59 years old who received the Ad26.COV2.S COVID-19 vaccine or a placebo. Source: peripheral blood, taken in a trial of Ad26.COV2.S vaccine versus placebo. The rearrangement uses TRBV27 and TRBJ1-5; D unresolved. The CDR3 region has the DNA TGTGCCAGCAGTTCCCTGGGTAGCAATCAGCCCCAGCATTTT. Its translation is CASSSLGSNQPQHF.